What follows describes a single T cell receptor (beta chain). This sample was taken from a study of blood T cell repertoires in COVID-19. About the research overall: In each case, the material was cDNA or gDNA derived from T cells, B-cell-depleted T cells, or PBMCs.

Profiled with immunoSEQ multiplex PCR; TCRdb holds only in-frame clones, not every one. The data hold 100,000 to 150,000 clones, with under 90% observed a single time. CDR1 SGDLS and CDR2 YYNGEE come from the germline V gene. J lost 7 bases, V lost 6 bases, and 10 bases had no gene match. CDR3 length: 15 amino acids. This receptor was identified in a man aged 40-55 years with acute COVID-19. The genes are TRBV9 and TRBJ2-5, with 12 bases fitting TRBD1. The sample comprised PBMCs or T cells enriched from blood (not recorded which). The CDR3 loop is CASTEGGQGAGTQYF. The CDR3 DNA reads TGTGCCAGCACCGAAGGGGGACAGGGGGCTGGGACCCAGTACTTC. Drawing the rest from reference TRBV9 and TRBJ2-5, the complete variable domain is DSGVTQTPKHLITATGQRVTLRCSPRSGDLSVYWYQQSLDQGLQFLIQYYNGEERAKGNILERFSAQQFPDLHSELNLSSLELGDSALYFCASTEGGQGAGTQYFGPGTRLLVL.